A selection of T cell receptor beta chains follows, all from one sample in a study of blood T cell repertoires in COVID-19. Some clones are missing from TCRdb's copy, which holds only in-frame ones; the method was immunoSEQ multiplex PCR. Of roughly 200,000 clones listed, 75% to 85% are singletons. The material sequenced was peripheral blood. The receptor source for this set is a woman in her forties with COVID-19, enrolled during active disease. Both conserved end residues are part of each CDR3. Each record gives: V gene, CDR3 length, D gene, clone size, J gene, CDR3 DNA, CDR3 protein. The D gene is left open where the match is weak. Only part of the rows carry a size: once, few, many, or a class if the clone is expanded.

v_gene: TRBV4-1
len: 17
d_gene: NA
abundance: NA
j_gene: TRBJ2-5
CDR3nt: TGCGCCAGCAGCCAAGATTGGGGGGGGGCCGGCCAAGAGACCCAGTACTTC
CDR3aa: CASSQDWGGAGQETQYF

v_gene: TRBV28
len: 16
d_gene: NA
abundance: NA
j_gene: TRBJ2-7
CDR3nt: TGTGCCAGCAGCTCCCCAGCCGGGTCTGTATCCTACGAGCAGTACTTC
CDR3aa: CASSSPAGSVSYEQYF

v_gene: TRBV28
len: 18
d_gene: TRBD1
abundance: NA
j_gene: TRBJ2-3
CDR3nt: TGTGCCAGCAATCCCCTACAGGGCAGGGGGCGTAGCACAGATACGCAGTATTTT
CDR3aa: CASNPLQGRGRSTDTQYF

v_gene: TRBV6-5
len: 14
d_gene: TRBD1
abundance: NA
j_gene: TRBJ1-1
CDR3nt: TGTGCCAGCAGGAAGACAGGGGCGAACACTGAAGCTTTCTTT
CDR3aa: CASRKTGANTEAFF

v_gene: TRBV27
len: 14
d_gene: NA
abundance: NA
j_gene: TRBJ1-2
CDR3nt: TGTGCCAGCAGTTTAGACAGGAATTCCTATGGCTACACCTTC
CDR3aa: CASSLDRNSYGYTF

v_gene: TRBV3-1/TRBV3-2
len: 11
d_gene: NA
abundance: NA
j_gene: TRBJ2-1
CDR3nt: TGTGCCAGCAGCCGAAGTCGGGAGCAGTTCTTC
CDR3aa: CASSRSREQFF

v_gene: TRBV9
len: 15
d_gene: NA
abundance: once
j_gene: TRBJ2-2
CDR3nt: TGTGCCAGCAGCCCCATTCCGGGGATTACCGGGGAGCTGTTTTTT
CDR3aa: CASSPIPGITGELFF

v_gene: TRBV19
len: 14
d_gene: NA
abundance: NA
j_gene: TRBJ1-5
CDR3nt: TGTGCCAGTAAAGTCTCAGGAAGCAATCAGCCCCAGCATTTT
CDR3aa: CASKVSGSNQPQHF

v_gene: TRBV3-1/TRBV3-2
len: 15
d_gene: NA
abundance: NA
j_gene: TRBJ2-5
CDR3nt: TGTGCCAGCAGCCAAGGTGTCAGGGGTGAGGAGACCCAGTACTTC
CDR3aa: CASSQGVRGEETQYF

v_gene: TRBV3-1/TRBV3-2
len: 15
d_gene: NA
abundance: few
j_gene: TRBJ1-2
CDR3nt: TGTGCCAGCAGCCAAGTTATGGCAGGGGCGCGCGGCTACACCTTC
CDR3aa: CASSQVMAGARGYTF

v_gene: TRBV30
len: 13
d_gene: NA
abundance: NA
j_gene: TRBJ2-7
CDR3nt: TGTGCCTGGAGCCGAAGGGGCTCCTACGAGCAGTACTTC
CDR3aa: CAWSRRGSYEQYF

v_gene: TRBV9
len: 15
d_gene: NA
abundance: NA
j_gene: TRBJ1-1
CDR3nt: TGTGCCAGCAGCGTAGGGTCTCAGGGGAACACTGAAGCTTTCTTT
CDR3aa: CASSVGSQGNTEAFF

v_gene: TRBV3-1/TRBV3-2
len: 12
d_gene: NA
abundance: NA
j_gene: TRBJ2-1
CDR3nt: TGTGCCAGCAGCCGCACAAGGGAGGAGCAGTTCTTC
CDR3aa: CASSRTREEQFF

v_gene: TRBV6-5
len: 13
d_gene: NA
abundance: NA
j_gene: TRBJ2-7
CDR3nt: TGTGCCAGCAGTTACAGGGGTGGCTACGAGCAGTACTTC
CDR3aa: CASSYRGGYEQYF

v_gene: TRBV4-1
len: 15
d_gene: NA
abundance: NA
j_gene: TRBJ2-2
CDR3nt: TGCGCCAGCAGCCAAGCGACGGGGAACACCGGGGAGCTGTTTTTT
CDR3aa: CASSQATGNTGELFF

v_gene: TRBV20-1
len: 14
d_gene: NA
abundance: NA
j_gene: TRBJ2-2
CDR3nt: TGCAGTGCTAGTTCACTGGGAGGCACCGGGGAGCTGTTTTTT
CDR3aa: CSASSLGGTGELFF

v_gene: TRBV6-4
len: 14
d_gene: NA
abundance: NA
j_gene: TRBJ2-2
CDR3nt: TGTGCCAGCAGTGACCTCGACGGGACCGGGGAGCTGTTTTTT
CDR3aa: CASSDLDGTGELFF

v_gene: TRBV9
len: 15
d_gene: NA
abundance: NA
j_gene: TRBJ2-2
CDR3nt: TGTGCCAGCAGCGTAGCTACGACGAACACCGGGGAGCTGTTTTTT
CDR3aa: CASSVATTNTGELFF

v_gene: TRBV7-3
len: 16
d_gene: NA
abundance: NA
j_gene: TRBJ2-3
CDR3nt: TGTGCCAGCAGCTTAAGAGGTGGTTGGGGCACAGATACGCAGTATTTT
CDR3aa: CASSLRGGWGTDTQYF

v_gene: TRBV27
len: 17
d_gene: TRBD1
abundance: NA
j_gene: TRBJ1-3
CDR3nt: TGTGCCAGCAGTTTAGGACAGGGTCCCGGCTATGGAAACACCATATATTTT
CDR3aa: CASSLGQGPGYGNTIYF

v_gene: TRBV6-2/TRBV6-3
len: 17
d_gene: NA
abundance: NA
j_gene: TRBJ2-2
CDR3nt: TGTGCCAGCAGTGACCCACAGGGAGTGGGGAACACCGGGGAGCTGTTTTTT
CDR3aa: CASSDPQGVGNTGELFF

v_gene: TRBV2
len: 14
d_gene: TRBD1
abundance: NA
j_gene: TRBJ2-5
CDR3nt: TGTGCCAGCGGACTTGACAGGGGGCGGGAGACCCAGTACTTC
CDR3aa: CASGLDRGRETQYF

v_gene: TRBV15
len: 16
d_gene: NA
abundance: NA
j_gene: TRBJ2-1
CDR3nt: TGTGCCACCAGCAGAGATTTATACAGCTCCTACAATGAGCAGTTCTTC
CDR3aa: CATSRDLYSSYNEQFF

v_gene: TRBV6-5
len: 14
d_gene: TRBD1
abundance: NA
j_gene: TRBJ1-1
CDR3nt: TGTGCCAGCAGTTACTCAAACGACAGGGGTCGGGCTTTCTTT
CDR3aa: CASSYSNDRGRAFF

v_gene: TRBV30
len: 13
d_gene: NA
abundance: NA
j_gene: TRBJ1-5
CDR3nt: TGTGCCTGGAGTGAACAGGGAAATCAGCCCCAGCATTTT
CDR3aa: CAWSEQGNQPQHF

v_gene: TRBV2
len: 16
d_gene: TRBD1
abundance: NA
j_gene: TRBJ2-5
CDR3nt: TGTGCCAGCGGACAGGGGGCCCTTAGCGGGAGCGGGTCCCAGTACTTC
CDR3aa: CASGQGALSGSGSQYF